This TCR beta chain derives from a study of cytomegalovirus exposure and HLA in healthy donors. With 3 bases removed from V and 5 bases from J, the gap between germline ends came to 11 bases. The CDR3 has 15 amino acids. The germline CDR1 and CDR2 sequences are KGHSH and LQKENI. Primers: 60 Vbeta forward and 13 Jbeta reverse. Assay: immunoSEQ multiplex PCR; the TCRdb copy retains only in-frame clones and omits some. This sample has 52,000 or so clones, with 77% found just once. Overall study results and limits: HLA allele associations emerged for 16,951 TCR beta sequences in a later analysis, at 0.05 false discovery rate. It emerged from a later analysis that several of the most significant clusters appeared to be linked to common viral pathogens.

For this clone: What it binds is not known.

Sequenced material: PBMCs. J is TRBJ1-6 and V is TRBV18; the D is unclear. The origin of this receptor is a woman aged 40 to 50 in good health and CMV-seropositive. The CDR3 DNA is TGTGCCAGCTCACCGATGTCGGTGGATAATTCACCCCTCCACTTT. It encodes CASSPMSVDNSPLHF.